The subject of this entry is one T cell receptor (beta chain). Its target is unknown. The data stem from a study of cytomegalovirus exposure and HLA in healthy donors. Points from the study as a whole: When presence/absence was analysed, sequencing depth was taken to be roughly uniform across donors. In a later analysis, specific HLA alleles were associated with approximately 16,000 TCR beta sequences at a 0.05 false discovery rate. Most TCR beta V segments were productive about 90% or about 30% of the time in an earlier analysis.

Vbeta (60) and Jbeta (13) primers were used in the PCR. Produced via immunoSEQ multiplex PCR; TCRdb's table is partial and in-frame only. The sample contains around 160,000 clones, approximately 79% of which appear only once. This CDR3 spans 14 amino acids. Germline V lookup: CDR1 LNHDA, CDR2 SQIVND (reference sequence). Trimming stripped 9 bases from V and 2 bases from J, with 16 bases between. The sequence was collected from a middle-aged woman in good health and CMV-seropositive. Source material: PBMCs. The chain uses TRBV19 and TRBJ1-1; possible D gene TRBD1, 5 bases. The CDR3 DNA follows: TGTGCCAGCAGGGCCGGCGGGGGAAACACTGAAGCTTTCTTT. This translates into CASRAGGGNTEAFF. Looking up the rest from reference TRBV19 and TRBJ1-1 gives the full variable domain: DGGITQSPKYLFRKEGQNVTLSCEQNLNHDAMYWYRQDPGQGLRLIYYSQIVNDFQKGDIAEGYSVSREKKESFPLTVTSAQKNPTAFYLCASRAGGGNTEAFFGQGTRLTVV.